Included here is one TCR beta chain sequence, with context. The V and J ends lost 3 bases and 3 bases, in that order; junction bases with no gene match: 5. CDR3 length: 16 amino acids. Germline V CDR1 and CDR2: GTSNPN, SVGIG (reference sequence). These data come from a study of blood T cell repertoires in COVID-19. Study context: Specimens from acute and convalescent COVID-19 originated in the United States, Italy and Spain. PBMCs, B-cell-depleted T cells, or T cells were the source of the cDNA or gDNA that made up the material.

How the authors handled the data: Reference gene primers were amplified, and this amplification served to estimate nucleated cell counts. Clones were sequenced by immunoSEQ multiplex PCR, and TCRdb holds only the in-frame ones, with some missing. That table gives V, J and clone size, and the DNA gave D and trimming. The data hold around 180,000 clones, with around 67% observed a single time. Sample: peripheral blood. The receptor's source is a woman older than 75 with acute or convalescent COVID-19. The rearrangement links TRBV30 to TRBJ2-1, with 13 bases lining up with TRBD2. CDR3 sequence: CAWSTGTSGNYNEQFF. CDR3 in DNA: TGTGCCTGGAGCACCGGGACTAGCGGGAACTACAATGAGCAGTTCTTC.